This is a list of T cell receptor beta chains from one sample in a study of tumor-infiltrating lymphocytes in oesophageal squamous cell carcinoma. TCRdb reprocessed the PCR reads via MiXCR and lists one record per CDR3 protein. Of tens of thousands of distinct CDR3 sequences in the sample, roughly two fifths were seen once. Sample: esophageal tumor tissue. These receptors were taken from a male donor with esophageal squamous cell carcinoma. CDR3s include the opening cysteine and the closing phenylalanine or tryptophan. A D gene is named only where the DNA matches it firmly. Size is stated for part of the rows, as once, few or many counts, or as a class when the clone is expanded.

clone_size: -; v_call: TRBV5-1; j_call: TRBJ2-1; d_call: TRBD2; cdr3_aa: CASGTSGTYNEQFF; cdr3_nt: TGCGCCAGCGGAACTAGCGGGACTTACAATGAGCAGTTCTTC
clone_size: many; v_call: TRBV4-3; j_call: TRBJ1-5; d_call: -; cdr3_aa: CASSQTSRPDQPQHF; cdr3_nt: TGCGCCAGCAGCCAGACGTCTAGACCCGATCAGCCCCAGCATTTT
clone_size: medium-sized; v_call: TRBV7-2; j_call: TRBJ2-7; d_call: TRBD1; cdr3_aa: CASSFGAWTGVYEQYF; cdr3_nt: TGTGCCAGCAGCTTCGGCGCTTGGACAGGGGTCTACGAGCAGTACTTC
clone_size: many; v_call: TRBV7-9; j_call: TRBJ1-5; d_call: -; cdr3_aa: CASSSTQYQPQHF; cdr3_nt: TGTGCCAGCAGCTCGACTCAATATCAGCCCCAGCATTTT
clone_size: -; v_call: TRBV24-1; j_call: TRBJ1-1; d_call: -; cdr3_aa: CATRGPSGNPTGTEAFF; cdr3_nt: TGTGCCACCAGGGGACCATCCGGGAACCCCACCGGCACTGAAGCTTTCTTT
clone_size: many; v_call: TRBV28; j_call: TRBJ1-3; d_call: -; cdr3_aa: CASSYPGQFVTPYGNTIYF; cdr3_nt: TGTGCCAGCAGTTACCCAGGGCAGTTTGTGACACCTTACGGAAACACCATATATTTT
clone_size: -; v_call: TRBV7-2; j_call: TRBJ2-7; d_call: TRBD1; cdr3_aa: CASSRDRLSYEQYF; cdr3_nt: TGTGCCAGCAGCCGGGACAGGCTATCCTACGAGCAGTACTTC
clone_size: -; v_call: TRBV7-2; j_call: TRBJ2-7; d_call: TRBD2; cdr3_aa: CASSSTSGPQGTQYF; cdr3_nt: TGTGCCAGCAGCTCCACTAGCGGACCTCAGGGTACGCAGTACTTC
clone_size: -; v_call: TRBV10-3; j_call: TRBJ2-3; d_call: -; cdr3_aa: CAISEWSGGHGTDTQYF; cdr3_nt: TGTGCCATCAGTGAGTGGAGTGGGGGCCATGGTACAGATACGCAGTATTTT
clone_size: many; v_call: TRBV19; j_call: TRBJ2-6; d_call: -; cdr3_aa: CASSMSSGANVLTF; cdr3_nt: TGTGCCAGTAGTATGAGCTCTGGGGCCAACGTCCTGACTTTC
clone_size: -; v_call: TRBV11-2; j_call: TRBJ2-7; d_call: TRBD2; cdr3_aa: CASSLVAGVSYNEQYF; cdr3_nt: TGTGCCAGCAGCTTAGTTGCGGGAGTTTCCTACAATGAGCAGTACTTC
clone_size: many; v_call: TRBV5-8; j_call: TRBJ2-1; d_call: TRBD2; cdr3_aa: CASSWTSGGRSYNEQFF; cdr3_nt: TGTGCCAGCAGCTGGACTAGCGGGGGCCGTTCCTACAATGAGCAGTTCTTC
clone_size: -; v_call: TRBV11-3; j_call: TRBJ2-5; d_call: TRBD2; cdr3_aa: CASSSGTSGSGETQYF; cdr3_nt: TGTGCCAGCAGCTCCGGGACTAGCGGGAGTGGGGAGACCCAGTACTTC
clone_size: many; v_call: TRBV7-2; j_call: TRBJ2-1; d_call: TRBD2; cdr3_aa: CASSPRGGMNEQFF; cdr3_nt: TGTGCCAGCAGCCCCCGCGGGGGAATGAATGAGCAGTTCTTC
clone_size: many; v_call: TRBV6-1; j_call: TRBJ1-5; d_call: -; cdr3_aa: CASSRGDSSNQPQHF; cdr3_nt: TGTGCCAGCAGCAGAGGTGATTCTAGCAATCAGCCCCAGCATTTT
clone_size: many; v_call: TRBV7-9; j_call: TRBJ2-1; d_call: -; cdr3_aa: CASSLGGTSNEQFF; cdr3_nt: TGTGCCAGCAGCTTAGGGGGGACTTCCAATGAGCAGTTCTTC
clone_size: many; v_call: TRBV12-3/TRBV12-4; j_call: TRBJ2-2; d_call: TRBD2; cdr3_aa: CASSLALVAGGITGELFF; cdr3_nt: TGTGCCAGCAGTTTAGCGCTAGTAGCGGGAGGGATAACCGGGGAGCTGTTTTTT
clone_size: -; v_call: TRBV7-6; j_call: TRBJ2-5; d_call: TRBD1; cdr3_aa: CASSTGTVGFETQYF; cdr3_nt: TGTGCCAGCAGTACCGGGACAGTGGGTTTTGAGACCCAGTACTTC
clone_size: many; v_call: TRBV4-2; j_call: TRBJ2-5; d_call: TRBD2; cdr3_aa: CASSPGTKETQYF; cdr3_nt: TGTGCCAGCAGCCCCGGGACTAAAGAGACCCAGTACTTC
clone_size: few; v_call: TRBV7-9; j_call: TRBJ2-3; d_call: -; cdr3_aa: CASSLAGGSTDTQYF; cdr3_nt: TGTGCCAGCAGCTTAGCGGGAGGAAGTACAGATACGCAGTATTTT
clone_size: -; v_call: TRBV7-8; j_call: TRBJ2-3; d_call: TRBD2; cdr3_aa: CASSSLADYTDTQYF; cdr3_nt: TGTGCCAGCAGCTCACTAGCGGACTACACAGATACGCAGTATTTT
clone_size: -; v_call: TRBV6-1; j_call: TRBJ1-6; d_call: -; cdr3_aa: CASSSNAPTGLISPLHF; cdr3_nt: TGTGCCAGCAGTTCGAACGCCCCCACGGGGTTAATTTCACCCCTCCACTTT
clone_size: -; v_call: TRBV7-9; j_call: TRBJ2-5; d_call: -; cdr3_aa: CASSLAGGTGLETQYF; cdr3_nt: TGTGCTAGCAGCTTAGCAGGGGGGACGGGTCTAGAGACCCAGTACTTC
clone_size: -; v_call: TRBV28; j_call: TRBJ2-7; d_call: TRBD1; cdr3_aa: CASSLPTYRGPDYEQYF; cdr3_nt: TGTGCCAGCAGTTTACCCACCTACAGGGGACCGGACTACGAGCAGTACTTC
clone_size: -; v_call: TRBV24-1; j_call: TRBJ2-3; d_call: -; cdr3_aa: CATSEGGVGAGTDTQYF; cdr3_nt: TGTGCCACCAGTGAGGGCGGGGTCGGGGCCGGCACAGATACGCAGTATTTT
clone_size: medium-sized; v_call: TRBV7-2; j_call: TRBJ1-4; d_call: -; cdr3_aa: CASSLQEGSNEKLFF; cdr3_nt: TGTGCCAGCAGCTTGCAGGAGGGGAGTAATGAAAAACTGTTTTTT
clone_size: many; v_call: TRBV28; j_call: TRBJ2-1; d_call: TRBD1; cdr3_aa: CASRIPGQENNEQFF; cdr3_nt: TGTGCCAGCAGGATACCGGGACAGGAGAACAATGAGCAGTTCTTC
clone_size: few; v_call: TRBV7-2; j_call: TRBJ2-1; d_call: -; cdr3_aa: CASSLSRGGASYNEQFF; cdr3_nt: TGTGCCAGCAGCTTATCCAGGGGCGGCGCATCCTACAATGAGCAGTTCTTC
clone_size: many; v_call: TRBV27; j_call: TRBJ2-7; d_call: TRBD2; cdr3_aa: CASSLKRGVGEQYF; cdr3_nt: TGTGCCAGCAGTTTAAAGCGGGGGGTGGGGGAGCAGTACTTC
clone_size: -; v_call: TRBV7-2; j_call: TRBJ2-7; d_call: TRBD1; cdr3_aa: CASSLGDRSLEQYF; cdr3_nt: TGTGCCAGCAGCTTAGGGGACAGGTCTCTTGAGCAGTACTTC
clone_size: -; v_call: TRBV5-1; j_call: TRBJ2-1; d_call: -; cdr3_aa: CATSPFLASNEQFF; cdr3_nt: TGCGCCACCTCTCCGTTCCTAGCCAGCAATGAGCAGTTCTTC
clone_size: -; v_call: TRBV6-8; j_call: TRBJ1-6; d_call: -; cdr3_aa: CASSYSIRFSSFNSPLHF; cdr3_nt: TGTGCCAGCAGTTACTCGATCAGGTTCAGCTCCTTTAATTCACCCCTCCACTTC
clone_size: -; v_call: TRBV6-4; j_call: TRBJ2-5; d_call: TRBD2; cdr3_aa: CASSNSGEKETQYF; cdr3_nt: TGTGCCAGCAGCAATAGCGGGGAGAAAGAGACCCAGTACTTC
clone_size: -; v_call: TRBV20-1; j_call: TRBJ2-7; d_call: -; cdr3_aa: CSARAQAGPNFNEQYF; cdr3_nt: TGCAGTGCTAGAGCTCAGGCGGGACCCAACTTCAATGAGCAGTACTTC
clone_size: -; v_call: TRBV6-4; j_call: TRBJ2-1; d_call: TRBD2; cdr3_aa: CASSKGLPGQSEQFF; cdr3_nt: TGTGCCAGCAGCAAGGGACTACCCGGGCAGAGTGAGCAGTTCTTC
clone_size: many; v_call: TRBV12-3/TRBV12-4; j_call: TRBJ1-1; d_call: -; cdr3_aa: CASSLSGRGGTEAFF; cdr3_nt: TGTGCCAGCAGTTTATCGGGGCGGGGTGGGACTGAAGCTTTCTTT
clone_size: -; v_call: TRBV7-2; j_call: TRBJ1-6; d_call: TRBD1; cdr3_aa: CASSTWDREMGNSPLHF; cdr3_nt: TGTGCCAGCAGCACCTGGGACAGGGAAATGGGTAATTCACCCCTCCACTTT
clone_size: once; v_call: TRBV5-1; j_call: TRBJ2-2; d_call: -; cdr3_aa: CASSLAAVNTGELFF; cdr3_nt: TGCGCCAGCAGCTTGGCAGCAGTAAACACCGGGGAGCTGTTTTTT
clone_size: many; v_call: TRBV5-4; j_call: TRBJ2-5; d_call: TRBD2; cdr3_aa: CASSEKLAGGGETQYF; cdr3_nt: TGTGCCAGCAGCGAGAAACTAGCGGGGGGGGGGGAGACCCAGTACTTC
clone_size: -; v_call: TRBV2; j_call: TRBJ2-4; d_call: TRBD2; cdr3_aa: CASSEAGTSGRNEQYF; cdr3_nt: TGTGCCAGCAGTGAAGCGGGGACTAGCGGGAGGAATGAGCAGTACTTC
clone_size: few; v_call: TRBV6-1; j_call: TRBJ2-3; d_call: -; cdr3_aa: CASSVRDTQYF; cdr3_nt: TGTGCCAGCAGTGTGCGAGATACGCAGTATTTT
clone_size: medium-sized; v_call: TRBV28; j_call: TRBJ1-2; d_call: -; cdr3_aa: CASSVKPRGGYTF; cdr3_nt: TGTGCCAGCAGTGTTAAACCGCGAGGAGGCTACACCTTC
clone_size: few; v_call: TRBV7-2; j_call: TRBJ2-3; d_call: -; cdr3_aa: CASSLVASEYTDTQYF; cdr3_nt: TGTGCCAGCAGCTTAGTGGCTAGCGAATACACAGATACGCAGTATTTT
clone_size: -; v_call: TRBV7-6; j_call: TRBJ2-5; d_call: TRBD1; cdr3_aa: CASSPLQGAGGTQYF; cdr3_nt: TGTGCTAGCAGCCCGTTACAGGGGGCAGGGGGGACCCAGTACTTC
clone_size: -; v_call: TRBV19; j_call: TRBJ2-2; d_call: TRBD2; cdr3_aa: CASNRLAGGELFF; cdr3_nt: TGTGCCAGTAACCGACTAGCAGGCGGGGAGCTGTTTTTT
clone_size: few; v_call: TRBV7-9; j_call: TRBJ2-3; d_call: TRBD2; cdr3_aa: CASSLGTSSDTQYF; cdr3_nt: TGTGCCAGCAGCTTAGGGACTAGCTCAGATACGCAGTATTTT
clone_size: -; v_call: TRBV10-1; j_call: TRBJ2-1; d_call: -; cdr3_aa: CASSERTAVNEQFF; cdr3_nt: TGCGCCAGCAGTGAAAGGACAGCGGTCAATGAGCAGTTCTTC
clone_size: -; v_call: TRBV7-2; j_call: TRBJ2-3; d_call: -; cdr3_aa: CASSSVGNVNTQYF; cdr3_nt: TGTGCCAGCAGCTCGGTCGGGAACGTGAATACGCAGTATTTT
clone_size: many; v_call: TRBV24-1; j_call: TRBJ2-3; d_call: -; cdr3_aa: CATSEVTPPGVGTQYF; cdr3_nt: TGTGCCACCAGTGAGGTAACCCCCCCAGGAGTTGGTACGCAGTATTTT